This TCR beta chain derives from a study of immune evolution from preneoplasia to lung adenocarcinoma. Overall study context: HLA loss of heterozygosity: about 7% AIS, around 16% MIA, around 33% ADC, none AAH.

Using immunoSEQ multiplex PCR, the repertoire was profiled, and TCRdb retains in-frame clones only, with some absent. The sample lists roughly 3,000 clones, 65% to 80% occurring once. V lost 3 bases to trimming and J lost 3 bases; unmatched junction nucleotides: 6. Germline CDR1 is SGHRS and CDR2 is YFSETQ. CDR3 length: 14 amino acids. The sequencing sample was made of FFPE lung adenocarcinoma in situ tissue. This sequence was found in a person between 60 and 79 years old with lung adenocarcinoma. The V call is TRBV5-1, the J call TRBJ2-7, with 7 bases identical to TRBD1. CDR3 region: CASSWDRLNYEQYF. DNA of the CDR3: TGCGCCAGCAGCTGGGACAGACTAAACTACGAGCAGTACTTC.